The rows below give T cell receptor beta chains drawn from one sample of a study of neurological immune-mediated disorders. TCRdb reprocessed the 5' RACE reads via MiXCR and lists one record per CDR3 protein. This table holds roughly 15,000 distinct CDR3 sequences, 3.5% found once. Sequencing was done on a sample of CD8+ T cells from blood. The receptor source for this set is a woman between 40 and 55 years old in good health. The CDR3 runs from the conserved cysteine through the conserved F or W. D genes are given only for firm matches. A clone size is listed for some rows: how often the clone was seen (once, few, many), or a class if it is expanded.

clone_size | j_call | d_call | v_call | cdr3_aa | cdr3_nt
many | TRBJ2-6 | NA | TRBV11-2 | CASSLEPGANVLTF | TGTGCCAGCAGCCTAGAACCTGGGGCCAACGTCCTGACTTTC
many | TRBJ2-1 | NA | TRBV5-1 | CASSLEMGPRDEQFF | TGCGCCAGCAGCTTGGAAATGGGGCCTAGGGATGAGCAGTTCTTC
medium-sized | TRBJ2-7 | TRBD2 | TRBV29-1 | CSVVSGSYQSSYEQYF | TGCAGCGTTGTTAGCGGGAGTTACCAGTCCTCCTACGAGCAGTACTTC
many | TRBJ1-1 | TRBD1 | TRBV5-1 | CASSATGVGTEAFF | TGCGCCAGCAGCGCTACAGGGGTCGGCACTGAAGCTTTCTTT
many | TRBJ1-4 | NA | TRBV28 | CASRLRAIRGEKLFF | TGTGCCAGCAGACTGAGGGCAATAAGGGGTGAAAAACTGTTTTTT
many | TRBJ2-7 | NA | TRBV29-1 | CSASGGSYEQYF | TGCAGCGCCTCCGGGGGCTCCTACGAGCAGTACTTC
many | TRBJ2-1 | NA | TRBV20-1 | CSASQSVGAYNEQFF | TGCAGTGCTAGTCAGTCGGTGGGAGCCTACAATGAGCAGTTCTTC
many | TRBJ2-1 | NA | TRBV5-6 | CASSIGSEQFF | TGTGCCAGCAGCATAGGCAGTGAGCAGTTCTTC
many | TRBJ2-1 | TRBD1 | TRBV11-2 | CASSLVGQGSDNEQFF | TGTGCCAGCAGCTTAGTGGGACAGGGCTCCGACAATGAGCAGTTCTTC
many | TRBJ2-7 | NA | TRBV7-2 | CASSHRDYEQYF | TGTGCCAGCAGCCACAGGGATTACGAGCAGTACTTC
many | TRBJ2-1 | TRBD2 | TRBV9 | CASSAGLAGGSSSYNEQFF | TGTGCCAGCAGCGCGGGACTAGCGGGAGGCTCGAGCTCCTACAATGAGCAGTTCTTC
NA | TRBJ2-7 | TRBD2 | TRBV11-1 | CASSQGLAGGVSYEQYF | TGTGCCAGCAGCCAGGGACTAGCGGGAGGCGTCTCCTACGAGCAGTACTTC
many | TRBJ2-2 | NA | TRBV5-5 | CASTQWREHTGELFF | TGTGCCAGCACTCAGTGGAGGGAGCACACCGGGGAGCTGTTTTTT
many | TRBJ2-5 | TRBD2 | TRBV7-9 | CASSRKWEGETQYF | TGTGCCAGCAGCCGAAAGTGGGAGGGAGAGACCCAGTACTTC